The clone carrying this T cell receptor (beta chain) has more than one count but fewer than ten. This record comes from a study of blood T cell repertoires in COVID-19. Study at large: In each case, the material was cDNA or gDNA derived from T cells, B-cell-depleted T cells, or PBMCs.

The CDR3 sequence is 16 residues long. Germline CDR1 and CDR2: SGHNT and YYREEE (reference sequence). V dropped 2 bases and J dropped 2; count of bases not matched to a gene: 4. Authors' methods: It was from reference gene primer amplification that nucleated cell counts were estimated. The table came from immunoSEQ multiplex PCR; TCRdb's copy has only in-frame clones and leaves some out. That table furnishes V, J and clone size, whereas the DNA furnished D and trimming. Among tens of thousands of clones listed, around 94% were seen once. The sample consisted of peripheral blood. The origin of this receptor is a human donor in a cohort sampled during active COVID-19. This chain connects TRBV5-4 to TRBJ2-5; TRBD2 agrees at 12 bases. In DNA form, the CDR3 reads TGTGCCAGCAGCTTCGGGACTAGCGGGCCTCAAGAGACCCAGTACTTC. It encodes CASSFGTSGPQETQYF. Based on the CDR3 plus reference TRBV5-4 and TRBJ2-5, the full variable domain is ETGVTQSPTHLIKTRGQQVTLRCSSQSGHNTVSWYQQALGQGPQFIFQYYREEENGRGNFPPRFSGLQFPNYSSELNVNALELDDSALYLCASSFGTSGPQETQYFGPGTRLLVL.